The 26 T cell receptor beta chains presented below share a single source sample, sequenced in a study of CD8+ T cells in alopecia areata. Isolated RNA was reverse transcribed into cDNA used as the sequencing template. Clones were read by immunoSEQ multiplex PCR, and TCRdb kept only the in-frame ones, dropping some. This table has about 130,000 clones, approximately 49% appearing once. Sample: CD8+ T cells sorted from blood, taken at week 0. These receptors were collected from a human donor with alopecia areata.

The chain employs TRBV30 and TRBJ1-1; D is unclear. The CDR3 runs to 13 residues. The germline gives CDR1 GTSNPN, CDR2 SVGIG (reference sequence). Trimming left V 1 base short and J 7 bases short, with 13 bases between. DNA for the CDR3: TGTGCCTGGAGTGCTGGGGAGGTAGGTGAAGCTTTCTTT. It translates to CAWSAGEVGEAFF.

This clone was seen more than once but under ten times. The V gene is TRBV29-1, the J gene TRBJ2-7; D is undetermined. There are 13 residues in the CDR3. Germline CDR1 is SQVTM and CDR2 is ANQGSEA. V was trimmed by 3 bases and J by 2 bases, leaving 11 bases between them. The CDR3 region is CSVEWGPPYEQYF. The CDR3 DNA reads as TGCAGCGTTGAGTGGGGTCCCCCCTACGAGCAGTACTTC.

This clone was recorded a few times. The rearrangement uses TRBV6-6 and TRBJ2-7, with a weak D call TRBD2 (6 bases). The germline V gene encodes CDR1 MNHNY and CDR2 SVGAGI (reference sequence). This CDR3 has 13 residues. V gave up 6 bases and J gave up 1 base, with 10 bases separating them. The CDR3, as DNA: TGTGCCAGCAGCCCGGGGGATTCCTACGAGCAGTACTTC. Amino acids: CASSPGDSYEQYF.

V is TRBV6-5 and J is TRBJ2-1; no definite D call. With 0 bases removed from V and 9 bases from J, the gap between germline ends came to 9 bases. Looked up from germline, CDR1 is MNHEY and CDR2 is SVGAGI. CDR3 length equals 13 residues. The CDR3 sequence: CASSYSGGGEQFF. The CDR3 region has the DNA TGTGCCAGCAGTTACTCGGGCGGTGGTGAGCAGTTCTTC.

V and J are TRBV6-5 and TRBJ2-7, with TRBD1 matching over 9 bases. Germline V CDR1 and CDR2: MNHEY, SVGAGI. This CDR3 contains 13 residues. Trimming took 7 bases from V and 7 from J; bases not matched to a gene: 8. CDR3 sequence: CASKGQGLWEQYF. The CDR3 DNA reads TGTGCCAGCAAGGGACAGGGCCTCTGGGAGCAGTACTTC.

This clone was seen a few times. V gene TRBV15 combines with J gene TRBJ2-1; 7 nucleotides align to TRBD2. The trim removed 0 bases at V and 0 bases at J, leaving 2 bases unmatched. This CDR3 region has 16 residues. CDR1 is LNHNV, CDR2 YYDKDF, per germline (reference sequence). The CDR3 bases are TGTGCCACCAGCAGAGATACGGGGGGCTCCTACAATGAGCAGTTCTTC. It codes for CATSRDTGGSYNEQFF.

The rearrangement joins TRBV5-1 to TRBJ1-5; no firm D call. This CDR3 spans 9 amino acids. Trimming stripped 7 bases from V and 8 bases from J, with 4 bases between. Germline V gives CDR1 SGHRS, CDR2 YFSETQ. In DNA, the CDR3 is TGCGCCAGCCTCGAGCCCCAGCATTTT. This gives the protein CASLEPQHF.

The genes are TRBV11-2 and TRBJ2-7, with D uncertain. The V end lost 0 bases, the J end lost 3 bases, and 9 bases lay between the germline ends. In germline, CDR1 is SGHAT, CDR2 FQNNGV. The CDR3 contains 14 residues. As DNA, the CDR3 is TGTGCCAGCAGCTTAGATCGGATGGACTACGAGCAGTACTTC. This gives the protein CASSLDRMDYEQYF. Filled out from reference TRBV11-2 and TRBJ2-7, the complete variable domain reads EAGVAQSPRYKIIEKRQSVAFWCNPISGHATLYWYQQILGQGPKLLIQFQNNGVVDDSQLPKDRFSAERLKGVDSTLKIQPAKLEDSAVYLCASSLDRMDYEQYFGPGTRLTVT.

A few counts support this clone. The chain carries TRBV5-1 and TRBJ1-2; 7 bases align to TRBD1. Trimming took 2 bases from V and 3 from J; bases not matched to a gene: 4. The germline CDR1 and CDR2 sequences are SGHRS and YFSETQ. The CDR3 is made up of 14 amino acids. CDR3 sequence: CASSFDGQDYGYTF. The CDR3 nucleotides are TGCGCCAGCAGCTTTGATGGACAGGACTATGGCTACACCTTC.

The chain joins TRBV7-9 to TRBJ2-5, with D uncertain. V lost 5 bases and J 5 bases, leaving 9 bases between the germline ends. CDR1 and CDR2 from the germline V gene are SEHNR and FQNEAQ (reference sequence). The CDR3 extends over 12 amino acids. The CDR3 coding sequence is TGTGCCAGCAGCCTGATGCAGGAGACCCAGTACTTC. Translation gives CASSLMQETQYF.

The genes are TRBV7-9 and TRBJ1-2; D unclear. V was pared by 5 bases and J by 3 bases, with 7 bases between. In germline, CDR1 is SEHNR, CDR2 FQNEAQ (reference sequence). The CDR3 covers 12 residues. As DNA, the CDR3 is TGTGCCAGCAGCCCCACGGACTATGGCTACACCTTC. Translating it yields CASSPTDYGYTF.

This chain connects TRBV13 to TRBJ2-7; 8 nucleotides agree with TRBD2. The germline V gene encodes CDR1 PRHDT and CDR2 FYEKMQ (reference sequence). The CDR3 has 15 amino acids. J was trimmed by 6 bases and V by 0 bases; bases with no gene match: 7. The CDR3 DNA follows: TGTGCCAGCAGCTTAGGCACTGCTAGCGGGTTCGAGCAGTACTTC. It encodes CASSLGTASGFEQYF.

In this sample, this clone turned up many times. The chain couples TRBV11-2 to TRBJ1-6; the D gene is possibly TRBD1 (6 bases). V dropped 3 bases and J dropped 6 bases, with 12 bases sitting between them. The CDR3 sequence is 15 residues long. Per germline, CDR1 SGHAT and CDR2 FQNNGV. Here the CDR3 reads CASSFLTGPNSPLHF. DNA of the CDR3: TGTGCCAGCAGCTTCCTGACAGGTCCTAATTCACCCCTCCACTTT. Looking up the rest from reference TRBV11-2 and TRBJ1-6 gives the full variable domain: EAGVAQSPRYKIIEKRQSVAFWCNPISGHATLYWYQQILGQGPKLLIQFQNNGVVDDSQLPKDRFSAERLKGVDSTLKIQPAKLEDSAVYLCASSFLTGPNSPLHFGNGTRLTVT.

The CDR3 nucleotides read TGTGCCAGCAGTTTGGGCTTAAACTACGAGCAGTACTTC. It encodes CASSLGLNYEQYF. V gene TRBV27 combines with J gene TRBJ2-5; the D is unclear. The J call may not be correct, given that the DNA end is closer to TRBJ2-7. In germline, CDR1 is MNHEY, CDR2 SMNVEV (reference sequence). The CDR3 runs to 13 residues.

This clone was seen only a few times. The chain couples TRBV6-6 to TRBJ1-6; no reliable D call. CDR1 MNHNY and CDR2 SVGAGI come from the germline V gene (reference sequence). CDR3 length: 12 residues. V lost 0 bases to trimming and J lost 16 bases, with 10 bases between them. The CDR3 DNA reads as TGTGCCAGCAGTTACTCCCACAGTCTGCTCCACTTT. Residues: CASSYSHSLLHF.

J is TRBJ2-7 and V is TRBV5-6, with 7 bases lining up with TRBD1. CDR3 length equals 14 residues. J lost 2 bases, V lost 1 base, and 3 bases had no gene match. CDR1 is SGHDT, CDR2 YYEEEE, per germline. The CDR3 loop reads CASSLFGTAYEQYF. The CDR3 nucleotides read TGTGCCAGCAGCTTGTTCGGGACAGCCTACGAGCAGTACTTC. Using reference TRBV5-6 and TRBJ2-7 for the parts outside the CDR3, the full variable domain is DAGVTQSPTHLIKTRGQQVTLRCSPKSGHDTVSWYQQALGQGPQFIFQYYEEEERQRGNFPDRFSGHQFPNYSSELNVNALLLGDSALYLCASSLFGTAYEQYFGPGTRLTVT.

The rearrangement joins TRBV5-4 to TRBJ1-2; D remains unclear. The CDR3 has 15 residues. Between the trimmed V and J ends, which lost 4 bases and 4 bases, there was a span of 17 bases. Germline CDR1 is SGHNT and CDR2 is YYREEE (reference sequence). In nucleotides, the CDR3 is TGTGCCAGCAGCCTGGGTCATGGACTCGGCTATGGCTACACCTTC. Amino acid sequence: CASSLGHGLGYGYTF. The whole variable domain, remainder taken from reference TRBV5-4 and TRBJ1-2, is ETGVTQSPTHLIKTRGQQVTLRCSSQSGHNTVSWYQQALGQGPQFIFQYYREEENGRGNFPPRFSGLQFPNYSSELNVNALELDDSALYLCASSLGHGLGYGYTFGSGTRLTVV.

The chain has TRBV9 and TRBJ1-2, with D possibly TRBD1 on 5 matching bases. Trimming shortened V by 3 bases and J by 6 bases, and 9 bases separated the two germline ends. From germline, CDR1 is SGDLS and CDR2 YYNGEE. CDR3 length: 12 residues. The CDR3 is CASSGTLHGYTF. CDR3 DNA: TGTGCCAGCAGCGGGACACTACATGGCTACACCTTC. Using reference TRBV9 and TRBJ1-2 for the parts outside the CDR3, the full variable domain is DSGVTQTPKHLITATGQRVTLRCSPRSGDLSVYWYQQSLDQGLQFLIQYYNGEERAKGNILERFSAQQFPDLHSELNLSSLELGDSALYFCASSGTLHGYTFGSGTRLTVV.

This clone was observed a handful of times. The same CDR3 can be traced to other DNA sequences in this sample. The chain combines TRBV6-5 with TRBJ1-2; TRBD1 is a possible D gene (5 bases). CDR3 size: 11 residues. With 2 bases removed from V and 8 bases from J, the gap between germline ends came to 6 bases. CDR1 is MNHEY and CDR2 is SVGAGI in the germline V gene. CDR3 DNA: TGTGCCAGCAGTTACGGGGGAGGCTACACCTTC. Protein sequence: CASSYGGGYTF.

The chain combines TRBV7-9 with TRBJ2-5; TRBD2 matches at 10 bases. Germline trimming cut 3 bases from V and 0 bases from J; bases unmatched to any gene: 4. The CDR3 covers 16 residues. Germline values: CDR1 SEHNR, CDR2 FQNEAQ (reference sequence). CDR3 bases: TGTGCCAGCAGCTTTCCTAGCGGGGGTTACCAAGAGACCCAGTACTTC. The encoded protein is CASSFPSGGYQETQYF.

This clone was seen just once. V gene TRBV13 combines with J gene TRBJ2-5; the D is unclear. CDR1 PRHDT and CDR2 FYEKMQ come from the germline V gene (reference sequence). CDR3 length: 13 amino acids. Trimming removed 5 bases from V and 1 base from J, with 8 bases in between. The CDR3 nucleotides read TGTGCCAGCAGCATAGATTTCCAAGAGACCCAGTACTTC. Translating it yields CASSIDFQETQYF.

V and J are TRBV27 and TRBJ2-1; D may be TRBD2 (5 bases). The CDR3 length is 15 residues. Germline-derived CDR1 and CDR2 are MNHEY and SMNVEV (reference sequence). The V and J ends lost 5 bases and 3 bases respectively, with 14 bases between them. The DNA of the CDR3 is TGTGCCAGCAGTAACCGGGATGCAGTCTACAATGAGCAGTTCTTC. Its translation is CASSNRDAVYNEQFF.

The CDR3 region is CASSPGDSGNTGELFF. CDR3 coding DNA: TGTGCCAGCAGCCCTGGGGACAGCGGAAACACCGGGGAGCTGTTTTTT. This chain connects TRBV5-6 to TRBJ2-2; 7 bases are a match to TRBD1. Trimming took 4 bases from V and 2 from J; bases not matched to a gene: 8. The CDR3 consists of 16 residues. CDR1 is SGHDT, CDR2 YYEEEE, per germline. Supplemented by reference TRBV5-6 and TRBJ2-2, the full variable domain reads DAGVTQSPTHLIKTRGQQVTLRCSPKSGHDTVSWYQQALGQGPQFIFQYYEEEERQRGNFPDRFSGHQFPNYSSELNVNALLLGDSALYLCASSPGDSGNTGELFFGEGSRLTVL.

The J gene is TRBJ1-2, the V gene TRBV2; no clear D. The CDR3 spans 11 residues. V was cut by 3 bases and J by 8 bases, with 7 bases left in between. Germline loops: CDR1 SNHLY, CDR2 FYNNEI. The CDR3 loop reads CASSERPGYTF. Written as DNA, the CDR3 is TGTGCCAGCAGTGAGCGTCCCGGCTACACCTTC.

The chain couples TRBV29-1 to TRBJ1-2; 10 bases map to TRBD1. Germline V gene sequence: CDR1 SQVTM, CDR2 ANQGSEA. The CDR3 has 12 residues. The V gene end was trimmed by 7 bases and the J gene end by 6 bases; junction bases not matched to a gene: 5. This CDR3 reads CSGGDRGHGYTF. For the CDR3, the DNA is TGCAGCGGGGGGGACAGGGGCCATGGCTACACCTTC. Full variable domain (rest looked up from reference TRBV29-1 and TRBJ1-2): SAVISQKPSRDICQRGTSLTIQCQVDSQVTMMFWYRQQPGQSLTLIATANQGSEATYESGFVIDKFPISRPNLTFSTLTVSNMSPEDSSIYLCSGGDRGHGYTFGSGTRLTVV.

As regards this clone: In the same sample, other DNA sequences code for this CDR3. The chain has TRBV30 and TRBJ1-4, with D unclear. CDR1 and CDR2 from the germline V gene are GTSNPN and SVGIG (reference sequence). The CDR3 runs to 11 residues. V lost 0 bases, J lost 7 bases, and 3 bases lay in between. CDR3 region: CAWSVSEKLFF. The CDR3 coding sequence is TGTGCCTGGAGTGTGAGTGAAAAACTGTTTTTT. Using reference TRBV30 and TRBJ1-4 for the parts outside the CDR3, the full variable domain is SQTIHQWPATLVQPVGSPLSLECTVEGTSNPNLYWYRQAAGRGLQLLFYSVGIGQISSEVPQNLSASRPQDRQFILSSKKLLLSDSGFYLCAWSVSEKLFFGSGTQLSVL.